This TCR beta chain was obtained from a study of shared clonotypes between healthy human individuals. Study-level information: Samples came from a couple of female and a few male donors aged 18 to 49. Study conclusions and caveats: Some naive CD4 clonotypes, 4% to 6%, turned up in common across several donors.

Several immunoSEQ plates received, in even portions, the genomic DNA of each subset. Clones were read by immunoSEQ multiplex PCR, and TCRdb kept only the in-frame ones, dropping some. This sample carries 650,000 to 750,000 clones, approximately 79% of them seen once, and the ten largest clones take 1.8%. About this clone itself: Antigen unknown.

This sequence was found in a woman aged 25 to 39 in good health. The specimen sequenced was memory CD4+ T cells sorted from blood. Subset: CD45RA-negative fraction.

DNA of the CDR3: TGCGCCAGCAGCCGTAGCGGATATCATTTGGATGAGCAGTTCTTC. Translated: CASSRSGYHLDEQFF. This chain joins TRBV5-1 and TRBJ2-1, with D maybe TRBD2 (6 bases). Germline V gives CDR1 SGHRS, CDR2 YFSETQ. The ends were cut back, 4 bases at V and 8 bases at J, with 19 bases in the middle. The CDR3 totals 15 residues.